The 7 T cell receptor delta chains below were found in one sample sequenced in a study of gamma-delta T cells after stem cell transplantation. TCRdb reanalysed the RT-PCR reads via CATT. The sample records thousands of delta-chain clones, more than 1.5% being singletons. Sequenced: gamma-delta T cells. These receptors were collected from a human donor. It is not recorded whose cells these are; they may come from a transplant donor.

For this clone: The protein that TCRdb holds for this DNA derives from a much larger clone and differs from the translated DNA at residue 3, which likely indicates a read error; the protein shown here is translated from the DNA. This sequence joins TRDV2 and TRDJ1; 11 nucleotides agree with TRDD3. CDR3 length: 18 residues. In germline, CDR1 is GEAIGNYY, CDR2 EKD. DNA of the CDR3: TGTGCCCGTGATATACTGGGGGATAGTGGGCTAAATGACGATAAACTCATCTTT. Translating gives CARDILGDSGLNDDKLIF.

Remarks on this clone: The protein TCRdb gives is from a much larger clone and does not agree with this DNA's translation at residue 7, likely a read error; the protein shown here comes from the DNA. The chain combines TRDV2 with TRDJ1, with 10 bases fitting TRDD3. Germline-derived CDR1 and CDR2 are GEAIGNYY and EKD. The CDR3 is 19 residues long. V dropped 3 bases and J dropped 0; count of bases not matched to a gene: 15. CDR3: CACDSLKSTGGLYTDKLIF. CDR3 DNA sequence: TGTGCCTGTGACTCACTGAAAAGTACTGGGGGATTGTACACCGATAAACTCATCTTT.

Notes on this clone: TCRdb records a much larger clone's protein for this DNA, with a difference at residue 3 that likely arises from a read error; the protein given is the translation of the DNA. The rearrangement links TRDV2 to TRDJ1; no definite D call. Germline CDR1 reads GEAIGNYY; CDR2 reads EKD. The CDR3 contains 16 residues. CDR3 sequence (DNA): TGTGCCCGTGACCCCGTAGGGGTCCCTGGAAAATCTAAACTCATCTTT. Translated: CARDPVGVPGKSKLIF.

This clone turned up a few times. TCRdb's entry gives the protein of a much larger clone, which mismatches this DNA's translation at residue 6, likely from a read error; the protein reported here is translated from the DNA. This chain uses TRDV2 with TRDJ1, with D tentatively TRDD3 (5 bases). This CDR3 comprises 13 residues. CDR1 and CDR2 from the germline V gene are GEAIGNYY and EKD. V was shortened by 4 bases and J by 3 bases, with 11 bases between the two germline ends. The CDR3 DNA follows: TGTGCCTGTGAGGGGGTACGGTCCGATAAACTCATCTTT. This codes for CACEGVRSDKLIF.

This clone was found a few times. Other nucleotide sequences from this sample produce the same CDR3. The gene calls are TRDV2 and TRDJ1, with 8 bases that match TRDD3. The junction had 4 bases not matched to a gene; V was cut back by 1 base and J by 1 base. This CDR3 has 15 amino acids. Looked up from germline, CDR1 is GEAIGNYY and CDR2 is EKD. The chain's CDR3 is CACDTVGDSTDKLIF. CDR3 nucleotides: TGTGCCTGTGACACAGTGGGGGATTCCACCGATAAACTCATCTTT.

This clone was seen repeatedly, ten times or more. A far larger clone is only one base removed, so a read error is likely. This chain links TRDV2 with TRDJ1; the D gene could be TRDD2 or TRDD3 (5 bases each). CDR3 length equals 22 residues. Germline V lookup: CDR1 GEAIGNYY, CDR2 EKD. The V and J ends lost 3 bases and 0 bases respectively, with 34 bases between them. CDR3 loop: CACDPLPNLLGRTLGDTDKLIF. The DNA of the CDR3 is TGTGCCTGTGACCCGCTTCCAAATCTGCTGGGTCGAACCCTTGGGGACACCGATAAACTCATCTTT.

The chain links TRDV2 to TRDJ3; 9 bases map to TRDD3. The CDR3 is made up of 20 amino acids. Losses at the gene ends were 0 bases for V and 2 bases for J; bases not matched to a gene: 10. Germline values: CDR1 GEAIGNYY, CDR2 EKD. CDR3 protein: CACDTVRTGGGTWDTRQMFF. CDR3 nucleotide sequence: TGTGCCTGTGACACCGTCCGTACTGGGGGAGGTACCTGGGACACCCGACAGATGTTTTTC.